Listed here is a single T cell receptor (beta chain). The antigen is unknown. This record comes from a study of T cells expressing NK-cell markers. Findings and limits, study-wide: Expanded NKG2C+ T cell clones were not confirmed as HCMV-specific. The CD3+CD56-NKG2C+ fraction was also led by these clonotypes in a handful of donors. Dominant NKG2C+ clonotypes in roughly 6 donors made up about 1.0-7.0% of CD8+ T cells.

cDNA encoding TCR beta was synthesized via 5'RACE template switching incorporating UMIs. Reanalyzing the 5' RACE reads, TCRdb keeps one entry per CDR3 protein, without DNA. Its table lists over 350,000 distinct CDR3 sequences. Looked up from germline, CDR1 is PRHDT and CDR2 is FYEKMQ (reference sequence). The CDR3 sequence is 16 residues long. The clonotype was recovered from a woman between 45 and 60 years old in good health. The sample comprised blood T cells: a sorted CD56 or NKG2C T cell subset, CD4+ or CD8+ T cells, or bulk PBMC T cells (not recorded which). The V gene is TRBV13, the J gene TRBJ1-3. CDR3 protein: CASSLARDYSGNTIYF.